One sample yielded the 27 T cell receptor beta chains listed below, sequenced in a study of blood T cell repertoires in COVID-19 (dated by TCRdb to 2018 to 2021). Libraries were built with the immunoSEQ multiplex PCR assay. In TCRdb, the immuneACCESS table is reduced to in-frame sequences with V and J assigned. These tables do not hold every clone; where another copy was compared, an unresolved V gene accounts for under half, and the others remain unexplained. This sample gives under 300,000 clones in total; approximately 82% of them show up just once. The ten largest clones add up to roughly 3.3% of the sample. The sequencing sample was made of peripheral blood. Every receptor here comes from a woman under 30 with acute or convalescent COVID-19.

Remarks on this clone: An end of the junction differs from the germline gene, which may be a read error. The V gene is TRBV12-3 or TRBV12-4, the J gene TRBJ2-7; 11 bases are a match to TRBD2. This CDR3 spans 12 amino acids. CDR3 in DNA: TGTGCCAGCAGTTCTGGACTAGCGGGCGGCCACTTC. It translates to CASSSGLAGGHF.

The chain recombines TRBV18 with TRBJ2-7; a possible D gene is TRBD1 (5 bases). V gave up 5 bases and J gave up 6 bases, with 17 bases separating them. Per germline, CDR1 KGHSH and CDR2 LQKENI. This CDR3 spans 14 amino acids. CDR3 sequence: CASSLDSTAGEQYF. The CDR3 DNA sequence: TGTGCCAGCTCATTAGACAGCACCGCCGGCGAGCAGTACTTC.

This sequence joins TRBV7-2 and TRBJ2-2, with 14 bases that match TRBD2. The CDR3 extends over 15 amino acids. The ends lost 7 bases at V and 4 bases at J; junction bases unmatched: 2. Per germline, CDR1 SGHTA and CDR2 FQGNSA. This CDR3 is CASTGLAGGTGELFF. In DNA, the CDR3 is TGTGCCAGCACCGGACTAGCGGGAGGCACCGGGGAGCTGTTTTTT.

The chain employs TRBV6-2 or TRBV6-3 and TRBJ2-7; 8 nucleotides match TRBD2. CDR1 is MNHEY, CDR2 SVGEGT, per germline. V lost 6 bases, J lost 0 bases, and 4 bases stayed unmatched. The CDR3 totals 14 residues. The CDR3 DNA is TGTGCCAGCAGCCGTGCGGGAGGCTCCTACGAGCAGTACTTC. It codes for CASSRAGGSYEQYF.

This clone was observed a few times. The chain recombines TRBV18 with TRBJ2-2; 8 bases fit TRBD1. The V gene's germline CDR1 is KGHSH and CDR2 LQKENI. The CDR3 contains 14 residues. V lost 8 bases to trimming and J lost 2 bases; unmatched junction nucleotides: 4. CDR3 bases: TGTGCCAGCAGGACAGGGTCTAACACCGGGGAGCTGTTTTTT. Translated, it gives CASRTGSNTGELFF. The complete variable domain, with remaining parts taken from reference TRBV18 and TRBJ2-2, reads NAGVMQNPRHLVRRRGQEARLRCSPMKGHSHVYWYRQLPEEGLKFMVYLQKENIIDESGMPKERFSAEFPKEGPSILRIQQVVRGDSAAYFCASRTGSNTGELFFGEGSRLTVL.

V gene TRBV12-5 combines with J gene TRBJ1-3; the D gene is possibly TRBD1 (6 bases). The CDR3 sequence is 16 residues long. V was shortened by 0 bases and J by 3 bases, with 12 bases between the two germline ends. Germline CDR1 is LGHNT and CDR2 is FRNRAP. In nucleotides, the CDR3 is TGTGCTAGTGGTTTGGTAGGACAGAACCGTGGAAACACCATATATTTT. Its protein product is CASGLVGQNRGNTIYF. Full variable domain (missing parts from reference TRBV12-5 and TRBJ1-3): DARVTQTPRHKVTEMGQEVTMRCQPILGHNTVFWYRQTMMQGLELLAYFRNRAPLDDSGMPKDRFSAEMPDATLATLKIQPSEPRDSAVYFCASGLVGQNRGNTIYFGEGSWLTVV.

This clone was seen just once. This chain joins TRBV10-2 and TRBJ1-1; 9 nucleotides agree with TRBD1. The CDR3 runs to 13 residues. Unmatched junction bases numbered 3, after V lost 6 bases and J lost 4 bases. Germline CDR1 WSHSY, CDR2 SAAADI. The CDR3 DNA follows: TGCGCCAGCAGAAACAGGGGGCTCACTGAAGCTTTCTTT. Its translation: CASRNRGLTEAFF.

V usage is TRBV25-1 and J usage is TRBJ1-1; possibly TRBD1 for D (6 bases). There are 14 residues in the CDR3. V dropped 6 bases and J dropped 2 bases, with 13 bases sitting between them. In germline, CDR1 is MGHDK, CDR2 SYGVNS. The CDR3 coding sequence is TGTGCCAGCAGGCCGACAGGTACTAACACTGAAGCTTTCTTT. Translation: CASRPTGTNTEAFF.

The V call is TRBV5-4, the J call TRBJ2-7; possible D gene TRBD1, 5 bases. This CDR3 region has 14 residues. Per germline, CDR1 SGHNT and CDR2 YYREEE (reference sequence). Trimming pared 0 bases from V and 3 bases from J, leaving 10 bases between. In nucleotides, the CDR3 is TGTGCCAGCAGCTTGGCAGGGTCTGGCTACGAGCAGTACTTC. This encodes CASSLAGSGYEQYF.

This chain links TRBV11-2 with TRBJ1-2; D is undetermined. CDR1 SGHAT and CDR2 FQNNGV come from the germline V gene. The CDR3 is 12 residues long. Trimming pared 4 bases from V and 8 bases from J, leaving 11 bases between. The CDR3 DNA reads as TGTGCCAGCAGCTCATCCCGCGGGGGCTACACCTTC. This codes for CASSSSRGGYTF.

The chain joins TRBV4-3 to TRBJ2-1; TRBD2 agrees at 10 bases. With V trimmed by 0 bases and J by 6 bases, 5 bases remained unmatched. In germline, CDR1 is LGHNA, CDR2 YSLEER. CDR3 length equals 16 residues. CDR3: CASSQDARTSGNEQFF. The CDR3 region has the DNA TGCGCCAGCAGCCAAGATGCCCGGACTAGCGGCAATGAGCAGTTCTTC.

Only a few counts were recorded for this clone. The rearrangement links TRBV27 to TRBJ1-1; the D gene is possibly TRBD1 (5 bases). Germline V gene lookup returns CDR1 MNHEY and CDR2 SMNVEV (reference sequence). V was cut by 3 bases and J by 0 bases, with 11 bases left in between. The CDR3 sequence is 15 residues long. The DNA of the CDR3 is TGTGCCAGCAGTTTGTTTTCAGGGCTGAACACTGAAGCTTTCTTT. Protein sequence: CASSLFSGLNTEAFF.

The V call is TRBV4-3, the J call TRBJ1-2; 12 positions agree with TRBD1. This CDR3 spans 14 amino acids. V was pared by 4 bases and J by 6 bases, with 3 bases of the junction left unmatched. Germline V gives CDR1 LGHNA, CDR2 YSLEER. The CDR3 DNA reads as TGCGCCAGCAGCCGCGGGACAGGGGGCGATGGCTACACCTTC. It translates to CASSRGTGGDGYTF.

This clone occurred once. The chain recombines TRBV7-9 with TRBJ2-5; D is perhaps TRBD1 (6 bases). The CDR3 runs to 14 residues. CDR1 is SEHNR and CDR2 is FQNEAQ in the germline V gene (reference sequence). V was cut by 5 bases and J by 5 bases, with 15 bases left in between. The CDR3, as DNA: TGTGCCAGCAGCGGCAGAGGGGGTTTGGAGACCCAGTACTTC. Translating gives CASSGRGGLETQYF.

The chain links TRBV6-6 to TRBJ2-1; 9 nucleotides agree with TRBD2. The V gene end was trimmed by 5 bases and the J gene end by 7 bases; junction bases not matched to a gene: 15. The CDR3 length is 17 residues. CDR1 is MNHNY and CDR2 is SVGAGI in the germline V gene (reference sequence). Here the CDR3 DNA reads TGTGCCAGCAGTCGCGCCATAGTAGCGGGAGTTCCTAATGAGCAGTTCTTC. The encoded protein is CASSRAIVAGVPNEQFF.

V is TRBV29-1 and J is TRBJ1-2, with D perhaps TRBD1 (5 bases). The CDR3 is 13 amino acids. Germline-derived CDR1 and CDR2 are SQVTM and ANQGSEA. Deletions cut 3 bases from V and 3 bases from J, with 11 bases between. In DNA, the CDR3 is TGCAGCGTTGATCGGGGGGTCTACTATGGCTACACCTTC. Translated, it gives CSVDRGVYYGYTF.

Only one count was recorded for this clone. The J gene is TRBJ1-2, the V gene TRBV7-2, with 7 bases fitting TRBD1. V lost 5 bases to trimming and J lost 6 bases; unmatched junction nucleotides: 12. Germline CDR1 is SGHTA and CDR2 is FQGNSA. CDR3 length: 15 amino acids. For the CDR3, the DNA is TGTGCCAGCAGCAACAACAGGGGAGCGGGCCATGGCTACACCTTC. It is translated as CASSNNRGAGHGYTF. The variable domain in full, with the rest retrieved from reference TRBV7-2 and TRBJ1-2, is GAGVSQSPSNKVTEKGKDVELRCDPISGHTALYWYRQSLGQGLEFLIYFQGNSAPDKSGLPSDRFSAERTGGSVSTLTIQRTQQEDSAVYLCASSNNRGAGHGYTFGSGTRLTVV.

The chain couples TRBV5-4 to TRBJ1-2; tentative D call: TRBD1 (6 bases). Trimming left V 6 bases short and J 4 bases short, with 13 bases between. The CDR3 runs to 13 residues. CDR1 is SGHNT, CDR2 YYREEE, per germline (reference sequence). The CDR3 protein is CASNRTGPYGYTF. The CDR3 nucleotides read TGTGCCAGCAACCGAACAGGGCCCTATGGCTACACCTTC.

This sequence joins TRBV25-1 and TRBJ1-2; no clear D. The CDR3 spans 13 residues. V gave up 6 bases and J gave up 1 base, with 9 bases separating them. CDR1 and CDR2 (germline): MGHDK, SYGVNS. The CDR3 DNA reads as TGTGCCAGCAGGAATCAGGATAACTATGGCTACACCTTC. The encoded protein is CASRNQDNYGYTF.

The gene calls are TRBV27 and TRBJ1-1, with 10 nucleotides matching TRBD1. J was trimmed by 0 bases and V by 6 bases; bases with no gene match: 10. This CDR3 region has 17 residues. From germline, CDR1 is MNHEY and CDR2 SMNVEV (reference sequence). CDR3 bases: TGTGCCAGCAGCCCGGACAGGGGGGCCCCTATGAACACTGAAGCTTTCTTT. Its translation is CASSPDRGAPMNTEAFF.

The J gene is TRBJ2-3, the V gene TRBV7-8; D gene unclear. Germline lookup yields CDR1 SGHVS and CDR2 FQNEAQ. CDR3 length equals 15 residues. Trimming pared 1 base from V and 0 bases from J, leaving 8 bases between. The CDR3 sequence: CASSLVFSSTDTQYF. As DNA, the CDR3 is TGTGCCAGCAGCTTAGTTTTTTCTAGCACAGATACGCAGTATTTT. Drawing the rest from reference TRBV7-8 and TRBJ2-3, the complete variable domain is GAGVSQSPRYKVAKRGQDVALRCDPISGHVSLFWYQQALGQGPEFLTYFQNEAQLDKSGLPSDRFFAERPEGSVSTLKIQRTQQEDSAVYLCASSLVFSSTDTQYFGPGTRLTVL.

The rearrangement uses TRBV7-9 and TRBJ2-1; 14 nucleotides match TRBD2. This CDR3 contains 14 residues. Germline V gene sequence: CDR1 SEHNR, CDR2 FQNEAQ (reference sequence). Trimming cost V 5 bases and J 9 bases; bases outside gene matches: 3. CDR3 protein: CASSQTSGRAEQFF. CDR3 sequence (DNA): TGTGCCAGCAGCCAGACTAGCGGGAGGGCTGAGCAGTTCTTC.

This clone was seen a single time. The chain couples TRBV19 to TRBJ1-6; D is possibly TRBD1 (5 bases). V shed 3 bases and J shed 7 bases, with 13 bases lying between them. Germline assignment: CDR1 LNHDA and CDR2 SQIVND (reference sequence). This CDR3 has 15 amino acids. The CDR3 bases are TGTGCCAGTAGTATCCTTGGCGGGGGGAATTCACCCCTCCACTTT. It translates to CASSILGGGNSPLHF.

CDR3 loop: CASSRDTTRGYTF. The CDR3 DNA sequence: TGTGCCAGCAGCCGGGACACCACGCGGGGCTACACCTTC. This chain uses TRBV6-5 with TRBJ1-2; TRBD1 might be the D (6 bases). Trimming stripped 6 bases from V and 8 bases from J, with 16 bases between. The CDR3 is made up of 13 amino acids. Per the germline V gene, CDR1 is MNHEY and CDR2 is SVGAGI.

This chain links TRBV18 with TRBJ2-7; D perhaps matches TRBD1 (6 bases). This CDR3 comprises 16 residues. The V gene lost 0 bases and the J gene lost 6 bases, with 18 bases spanning the gap. From germline, CDR1 is KGHSH and CDR2 LQKENI. DNA for the CDR3: TGTGCCAGCTCACCACCGAGTCGGCAGGAAGGGGGCGAGCAGTACTTC. The encoded protein is CASSPPSRQEGGEQYF.

Note on this clone: Distinct nucleotide sequences in the sample also encode this CDR3. The chain links TRBV30 to TRBJ1-5, with TRBD1 as a possible D gene (5 bases). The CDR3 totals 13 residues. Germline CDR1 reads GTSNPN; CDR2 reads SVGIG (reference sequence). V dropped 1 base and J dropped 2 bases, with 6 bases sitting between them. The CDR3: CAWSGGGNQPQHF. The CDR3 coding sequence is TGTGCCTGGAGTGGGGGGGGCAATCAGCCCCAGCATTTT.

This chain connects TRBV10-3 to TRBJ1-2; maybe TRBD1 (5 bases). The CDR3 spans 14 residues. CDR1 is ENHRY, CDR2 SYGVKD, per germline. The V gene lost 6 bases and the J gene lost 2 bases, with 13 bases spanning the gap. This CDR3 reads CAISSGNSNYGYTF. The CDR3 DNA sequence: TGTGCCATCAGCTCAGGGAATTCGAACTATGGCTACACCTTC.